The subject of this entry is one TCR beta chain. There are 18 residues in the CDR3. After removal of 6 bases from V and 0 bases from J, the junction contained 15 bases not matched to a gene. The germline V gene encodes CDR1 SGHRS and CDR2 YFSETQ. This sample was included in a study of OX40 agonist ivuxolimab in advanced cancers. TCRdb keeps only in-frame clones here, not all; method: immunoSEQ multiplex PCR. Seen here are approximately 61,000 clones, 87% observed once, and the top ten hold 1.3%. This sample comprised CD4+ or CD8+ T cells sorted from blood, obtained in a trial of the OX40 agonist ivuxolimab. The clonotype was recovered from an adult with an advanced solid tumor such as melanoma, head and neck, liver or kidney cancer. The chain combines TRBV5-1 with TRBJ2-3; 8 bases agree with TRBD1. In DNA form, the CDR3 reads TGCGCCAGCACCAACTCGGCCTCCAGGGGGCTCAGCACAGATACGCAGTATTTT. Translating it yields CASTNSASRGLSTDTQYF.